This is a list of T cell receptor beta chains from one sample in a study of blood T cell repertoires in COVID-19. Generated by immunoSEQ multiplex PCR, the TCRdb table keeps only in-frame clones and is missing some. The sample comprises roughly 20,000 clones, about nine tenths of which are singletons, and around 10% rests with the top ten. Sequenced input: peripheral blood. These receptors all stem from a human donor in a cohort sampled during active COVID-19. CDR3s include the opening cysteine and the closing phenylalanine or tryptophan. D genes are given only for firm matches. Clone size is not always given. Where it is, it says once, few, many or a class for expanded clones.

CDR3 DNA: TGCGCCAGCAGCCCCCTGGGTAGCGGGGTTGATGAGCAGTTCTTC
CDR3 protein: CASSPLGSGVDEQFF
clone size: NA
J gene: TRBJ2-1
V gene: TRBV5-1
CDR3 length: 15
D gene: TRBD2

CDR3 DNA: TGTGCCACCAGTGATAGGGACACGGGAGGGATCAATGAGCAGTTCTTC
CDR3 protein: CATSDRDTGGINEQFF
clone size: NA
J gene: TRBJ2-1
V gene: TRBV24-1
CDR3 length: 16
D gene: TRBD2

CDR3 DNA: TGTGCCAGCACCTTAATCCGGGGGGCCCCCGAGACCCAGTACTTC
CDR3 protein: CASTLIRGAPETQYF
clone size: NA
J gene: TRBJ2-5
V gene: TRBV11-2
CDR3 length: 15
D gene: NA

CDR3 DNA: TGTGCCAGCAGCTTATCATCAAATGAGCAGTTCTTC
CDR3 protein: CASSLSSNEQFF
clone size: NA
J gene: TRBJ2-1
V gene: TRBV11-3
CDR3 length: 12
D gene: NA

CDR3 DNA: TGTGCCAGCCAACCCGGACAACCAGGATACCTTAGCAATCAGCCCCAGCATTTT
CDR3 protein: CASQPGQPGYLSNQPQHF
clone size: NA
J gene: TRBJ1-5
V gene: TRBV19
CDR3 length: 18
D gene: NA

CDR3 DNA: TGTGCCAGCAGCTTACCGGCGGGTTGGGCTAGCACAGATACGCAGTATTTT
CDR3 protein: CASSLPAGWASTDTQYF
clone size: NA
J gene: TRBJ2-3
V gene: TRBV5-4
CDR3 length: 17
D gene: NA

CDR3 DNA: TGTGCCAGCAGGAGACTAGCGGTGCAGTTCTTC
CDR3 protein: CASRRLAVQFF
clone size: NA
J gene: TRBJ2-1
V gene: TRBV6-5
CDR3 length: 11
D gene: TRBD2

CDR3 DNA: TGTGCCTGGAGTCCCAGGGATTCTTACAATGAGCAGTTCTTC
CDR3 protein: CAWSPRDSYNEQFF
clone size: NA
J gene: TRBJ2-1
V gene: TRBV30
CDR3 length: 14
D gene: NA

CDR3 DNA: TGTGCCAGCAGGAGTGCGGACACAGGGGGGAACACTGAAGCTTTCTTT
CDR3 protein: CASRSADTGGNTEAFF
clone size: few
J gene: TRBJ1-1
V gene: TRBV7-9
CDR3 length: 16
D gene: TRBD1

CDR3 DNA: TGTGCCACCAGCAGACCAAGCGGAGATACGCAGTATTTT
CDR3 protein: CATSRPSGDTQYF
clone size: NA
J gene: TRBJ2-3
V gene: TRBV15
CDR3 length: 13
D gene: NA

CDR3 DNA: TGTGCCAGCAGTTGGGGGACATCTGAGCAGTACTTC
CDR3 protein: CASSWGTSEQYF
clone size: NA
J gene: TRBJ2-7
V gene: TRBV12-3/TRBV12-4
CDR3 length: 12
D gene: NA

CDR3 DNA: TGTGCCCCTCCGGGACAGGGGTCCTACGAGCAGTACTTC
CDR3 protein: CAPPGQGSYEQYF
clone size: NA
J gene: TRBJ2-7
V gene: TRBV13
CDR3 length: 13
D gene: TRBD1

CDR3 DNA: TGCGCCAGTATCTCGGGACAGGGGGCGCTTGGCTACACCTTC
CDR3 protein: CASISGQGALGYTF
clone size: NA
J gene: TRBJ1-2
V gene: TRBV10-2
CDR3 length: 14
D gene: TRBD1

CDR3 DNA: TGTGCCAGCTCACCAGGACAGGGGGTTGGGCAGCCCCAGCATTTT
CDR3 protein: CASSPGQGVGQPQHF
clone size: NA
J gene: TRBJ1-5
V gene: TRBV18
CDR3 length: 15
D gene: TRBD1

CDR3 DNA: TGTGCCAGCAGCTTGGATTGGCAGGGTTACAATGAGCAGTTCTTC
CDR3 protein: CASSLDWQGYNEQFF
clone size: NA
J gene: TRBJ2-1
V gene: TRBV5-6
CDR3 length: 15
D gene: NA

CDR3 DNA: TGTGCCAGCAGCACCTTGACAGGGGGGTCCTACGAGCAGTACTTC
CDR3 protein: CASSTLTGGSYEQYF
clone size: NA
J gene: TRBJ2-7
V gene: TRBV7-8
CDR3 length: 15
D gene: TRBD1

CDR3 DNA: TGTGCCAGCAGCTTAGCGCGCGGGCGTCGGGACTATGGCTACACCTTC
CDR3 protein: CASSLARGRRDYGYTF
clone size: NA
J gene: TRBJ1-2
V gene: TRBV7-2
CDR3 length: 16
D gene: NA

CDR3 DNA: TGTGCCAGCAGTAGCCGACAGGGGGCTTACGAGCAGTACTTC
CDR3 protein: CASSSRQGAYEQYF
clone size: NA
J gene: TRBJ2-7
V gene: TRBV2
CDR3 length: 14
D gene: TRBD1

CDR3 DNA: TGTGCCAGCAGTATTAGCGGGGGGCGGGAGACCCAGTACTTC
CDR3 protein: CASSISGGRETQYF
clone size: NA
J gene: TRBJ2-5
V gene: TRBV27
CDR3 length: 14
D gene: TRBD2

CDR3 DNA: TGCGCCAGCAGCTTGGAACGGGACAGGGGGGTGAACACTGAAGCTTTCTTT
CDR3 protein: CASSLERDRGVNTEAFF
clone size: NA
J gene: TRBJ1-1
V gene: TRBV5-1
CDR3 length: 17
D gene: TRBD1

CDR3 DNA: TGTGCCAGCAGCCCAGGGGGCGAGAACACTGAAGCTTTCTTT
CDR3 protein: CASSPGGENTEAFF
clone size: NA
J gene: TRBJ1-1
V gene: TRBV6-5
CDR3 length: 14
D gene: TRBD1

CDR3 DNA: TGTGCCAGTAGTATACCCCCCCGGGGACAGGGTTTCTATGGCTACACCTTC
CDR3 protein: CASSIPPRGQGFYGYTF
clone size: NA
J gene: TRBJ1-2
V gene: TRBV19
CDR3 length: 17
D gene: TRBD1

CDR3 DNA: TGCGCCAGCAGCAACCAACCGGGACAGGGAGCCTCCGAAGCTTTCTTT
CDR3 protein: CASSNQPGQGASEAFF
clone size: NA
J gene: TRBJ1-1
V gene: TRBV5-1
CDR3 length: 16
D gene: TRBD1

CDR3 DNA: TGCGCCAGCAGCCAAACTAACACCGGGGAGCTGTTTTTT
CDR3 protein: CASSQTNTGELFF
clone size: NA
J gene: TRBJ2-2
V gene: TRBV4-1
CDR3 length: 13
D gene: NA

CDR3 DNA: TGTGCCAGCTCACCGTCAAGGTCGGGCTACGAGCAGTACTTC
CDR3 protein: CASSPSRSGYEQYF
clone size: NA
J gene: TRBJ2-7
V gene: TRBV18
CDR3 length: 14
D gene: NA

CDR3 DNA: TGTGCCAGCAGCTATCTAACCGGGACAGGCTATGGCTACACCTTC
CDR3 protein: CASSYLTGTGYGYTF
clone size: few
J gene: TRBJ1-2
V gene: TRBV5-6
CDR3 length: 15
D gene: TRBD1

CDR3 DNA: TGTGCCTGGAGTCTGGGGACAGGGGGCGTGAACACTGAAGCTTTCTTT
CDR3 protein: CAWSLGTGGVNTEAFF
clone size: NA
J gene: TRBJ1-1
V gene: TRBV30
CDR3 length: 16
D gene: TRBD1

CDR3 DNA: TGCGCCAGCAGCCAGGGACAGGTGATCGGGGAGCTGTTTTTT
CDR3 protein: CASSQGQVIGELFF
clone size: NA
J gene: TRBJ2-2
V gene: TRBV5-1
CDR3 length: 14
D gene: TRBD1

CDR3 DNA: TGCGCCAGCAGCGCGACTAGCTATGAGCAGTTCTTC
CDR3 protein: CASSATSYEQFF
clone size: NA
J gene: TRBJ2-1
V gene: TRBV5-1
CDR3 length: 12
D gene: TRBD2

CDR3 DNA: TGTGCCACCAGCAGAGATAGGCGAGAGAGGGAAAAACTGTTTTTT
CDR3 protein: CATSRDRREREKLFF
clone size: NA
J gene: TRBJ1-4
V gene: TRBV15
CDR3 length: 15
D gene: NA

CDR3 DNA: TGTGCCAGCAGTCCAGACAGTAGCAATCAGCCCCAGCATTTT
CDR3 protein: CASSPDSSNQPQHF
clone size: once
J gene: TRBJ1-5
V gene: TRBV6-6
CDR3 length: 14
D gene: NA

CDR3 DNA: TGTGCCTGGAGTAATAGTATGACAGGGACTGTGGAGGAGACCCAGTACTTC
CDR3 protein: CAWSNSMTGTVEETQYF
clone size: NA
J gene: TRBJ2-5
V gene: TRBV30
CDR3 length: 17
D gene: NA

CDR3 DNA: TGTGCCAGTAGTTTACGACGGGACACTGAAGCTTTCTTT
CDR3 protein: CASSLRRDTEAFF
clone size: NA
J gene: TRBJ1-1
V gene: TRBV19
CDR3 length: 13
D gene: NA

CDR3 DNA: TGTGCCAGCTCACAGGGACTAGGTAATTGGACCCAGTACTTC
CDR3 protein: CASSQGLGNWTQYF
clone size: NA
J gene: TRBJ2-5
V gene: TRBV18
CDR3 length: 14
D gene: TRBD2

CDR3 DNA: TGTGCCAGCACCAGCGGCTATAATTCACCCCTCCACTTT
CDR3 protein: CASTSGYNSPLHF
clone size: few
J gene: TRBJ1-6
V gene: TRBV25-1
CDR3 length: 13
D gene: NA

CDR3 DNA: TGTGCCAGCAGCCCCTACAGGGTTGACACTGAAGCTTTCTTT
CDR3 protein: CASSPYRVDTEAFF
clone size: NA
J gene: TRBJ1-1
V gene: TRBV5-5
CDR3 length: 14
D gene: NA

CDR3 DNA: TGTGCCAGCAACCTGGTTGGACAGGGAGCTTCCGGGCAGTACTTC
CDR3 protein: CASNLVGQGASGQYF
clone size: NA
J gene: TRBJ2-7
V gene: TRBV5-4
CDR3 length: 15
D gene: TRBD1

CDR3 DNA: TGTGCCTGGGGGACTCGAACAAATAATTCACCCCTCCACTTT
CDR3 protein: CAWGTRTNNSPLHF
clone size: NA
J gene: TRBJ1-6
V gene: TRBV30
CDR3 length: 14
D gene: NA

CDR3 DNA: TGCGCCAGCAGCTTACAGGGTTTCGCGAACACCGGGGAGCTGTTTTTT
CDR3 protein: CASSLQGFANTGELFF
clone size: NA
J gene: TRBJ2-2
V gene: TRBV5-1
CDR3 length: 16
D gene: NA

CDR3 DNA: TGTGCCAGCTCAAATTTCCCGGACAGGAACACTGAAGCTTTCTTT
CDR3 protein: CASSNFPDRNTEAFF
clone size: NA
J gene: TRBJ1-1
V gene: TRBV18
CDR3 length: 15
D gene: NA

CDR3 DNA: TGTGCCAGCAGCCAAGGCGCCAGGAGGTCCACTGAAGCTTTCTTT
CDR3 protein: CASSQGARRSTEAFF
clone size: NA
J gene: TRBJ1-1
V gene: TRBV3-1/TRBV3-2
CDR3 length: 15
D gene: NA

CDR3 DNA: TGTGCCAGCAGCTCACCCGGGGGGATGGTGACAGATACGCAGTATTTT
CDR3 protein: CASSSPGGMVTDTQYF
clone size: NA
J gene: TRBJ2-3
V gene: TRBV7-6
CDR3 length: 16
D gene: TRBD2

CDR3 DNA: TGTGCCAGCAGCAACCGAACATGGTGGCGGGGGGGCGTTGGCACAGATACGCAGTATTTT
CDR3 protein: CASSNRTWWRGGVGTDTQYF
clone size: NA
J gene: TRBJ2-3
V gene: TRBV5-4
CDR3 length: 20
D gene: TRBD2

CDR3 DNA: TGCGCCAGCAGCCTCGACAGGGGAACCTACGAGCAGTACTTC
CDR3 protein: CASSLDRGTYEQYF
clone size: NA
J gene: TRBJ2-7
V gene: TRBV4-1
CDR3 length: 14
D gene: TRBD1

CDR3 DNA: TGTGCCAGCAGCCCTCGGGACAATAACACCGGGGAGCTGTTTTTT
CDR3 protein: CASSPRDNNTGELFF
clone size: NA
J gene: TRBJ2-2
V gene: TRBV5-7
CDR3 length: 15
D gene: NA

CDR3 DNA: TGTGCCAGCAGTTACGTATTGCAGCCCCAGCATTTT
CDR3 protein: CASSYVLQPQHF
clone size: once
J gene: TRBJ1-5
V gene: TRBV6-6
CDR3 length: 12
D gene: NA

CDR3 DNA: TGCGCCAGCAGTATTATTAATGAAAAACTGTTTTTT
CDR3 protein: CASSIINEKLFF
clone size: once
J gene: TRBJ1-4
V gene: TRBV10-2
CDR3 length: 12
D gene: NA